This TCR beta chain came from a study of immune characterization of retroperitoneal liposarcoma. A single record per CDR3 protein comes from TCRdb applying MiXCR to the PCR reads. The sample contains around 7,600 distinct CDR3 sequences, over 40% of which appear only once. Germline CDR1 and CDR2: SGHTA and FQGTGA. There are 13 residues in the CDR3. Trimming took 2 bases from V and 3 from J, leaving 5 bases between them. This receptor was identified in a male donor with retroperitoneal liposarcoma. The chain recombines TRBV7-3 with TRBJ2-1; D perhaps matches TRBD1 (5 bases). Sequencing input: tumor tissue. CDR3: CASSLGHYNEQFF. The CDR3 DNA is TGTGCCAGCAGCTTAGGACACTACAATGAGCAGTTCTTC.